The rows below give T cell receptor beta chains drawn from one sample of a study of T-cell reconstitution after alpha-beta-depleted transplantation in children. TCRdb reanalysed the PCR reads using MiXCR and keeps one entry per CDR3 protein. The table includes 250,000 to 350,000 distinct CDR3 sequences, about a tenth detected once. Material: PBMCs from the stem cell graft donor, obtained from the stem cell graft. Receptors originate from a human donor who donated a stem cell graft to a child with SCID. CDR3s include the opening cysteine and the closing phenylalanine or tryptophan. The D gene is left open where the match is weak. A clone size is listed for some rows: how often the clone was seen (once, few, many), or a class if it is expanded.

J | V | D | size | DNA | CDR3
TRBJ2-7 | TRBV6-1 | - | - | TGTGCCAGAGGGGAAGGGAGGGAGCAGTACTTC | CARGEGREQYF
TRBJ2-5 | TRBV12-3/TRBV12-4 | - | few | TGTGCCAGCAGTTCCTCGGACAGTGAGACCCAGTACTTC | CASSSSDSETQYF
TRBJ2-1 | TRBV7-3 | TRBD2 | - | TGTGCCAGCAGCTTAATCTCTACTAGCGGGGGGGCGTATGAGCAGTTCTTC | CASSLISTSGGAYEQFF
TRBJ2-5 | TRBV6-5 | - | - | TGTGCCAGCAGTTACGTCGGTCGGAAAGAGACCCAGTACTTC | CASSYVGRKETQYF
TRBJ2-3 | TRBV7-2 | TRBD1 | - | TGTGCCAGCGCGAGACAGGGGGGGCCCATGGATACGCAGTATTTT | CASARQGGPMDTQYF
TRBJ2-7 | TRBV5-1 | - | few | TGCGCCAGCAGCTCACAGGGTAGTGAGGGCTACGAGCAGTACTTC | CASSSQGSEGYEQYF
TRBJ1-5 | TRBV6-1 | - | - | TGTGCCAGCAGTCCACGCGGGGACAATCAGCCCCAGCATTTT | CASSPRGDNQPQHF
TRBJ2-7 | TRBV5-1 | - | many | TGCGCCAGCAGCCCCGAGGTCACCTACGAGCAGTACTTC | CASSPEVTYEQYF
TRBJ2-7 | TRBV5-6 | - | many | TGTGCCAGCAGCTTGAAGGGTTCGAAGTACTTC | CASSLKGSKYF
TRBJ2-1 | TRBV5-1 | - | - | TGCGCCAACAGCTTGGAAGGTCGGTCAAGCGAGCAGTTCTTC | CANSLEGRSSEQFF
TRBJ2-5 | TRBV12-3/TRBV12-4 | - | few | TGTGCCAGCAGACCTATGGGGCTTCAAGAGACCCAGTACTTC | CASRPMGLQETQYF
TRBJ2-5 | TRBV5-1 | - | few | TGCGCCAGCAGCTTGGGGTCAGGAGGCGAGACCCAGTACTTC | CASSLGSGGETQYF
TRBJ2-3 | TRBV14 | - | few | TGTGCCAGCAGCCAATTCAGGAGGGGAAGCACAGATACGCAGTATTTT | CASSQFRRGSTDTQYF
TRBJ2-5 | TRBV5-1 | - | many | TGCGCCAGCAGCGCGGACCAAGGGACCCAGTACTTC | CASSADQGTQYF
TRBJ2-3 | TRBV7-3 | - | - | TGTGCCAGCAGCAATGGACGGCTGTCATCTAGCACAGATACGCAGTATTTT | CASSNGRLSSSTDTQYF
TRBJ2-7 | TRBV7-2 | - | many | TGTGCCAGCAGCGCAGGGTGGTTCTCCTACGAGCAGTACTTC | CASSAGWFSYEQYF
TRBJ1-6 | TRBV6-5 | - | few | TGTGCCAGCAGTTACTCCCTTGAGGCAGGAAATTCACCCCTCCACTTT | CASSYSLEAGNSPLHF
TRBJ2-7 | TRBV4-1 | - | few | TGCGCCAGCAGCCAAGATAGTTACGGCAGAAAGAGCTCCTACGAGCAGTACTTC | CASSQDSYGRKSSYEQYF
TRBJ1-1 | TRBV7-9 | - | - | TGTGCCAGCAGCTTAGTGGAGGGGATTACTGAAGCTTTCTTT | CASSLVEGITEAFF
TRBJ2-5 | TRBV12-3/TRBV12-4 | - | - | TGTGCCAGCAGTTTAGCGAGACAAGAAGAGACCCAGTACTTC | CASSLARQEETQYF
TRBJ2-5 | TRBV12-3/TRBV12-4 | TRBD2 | - | TGTGCCAGCAGTTCCGGGAGGGTGGAGTACTTC | CASSSGRVEYF
TRBJ1-6 | TRBV5-1 | - | - | TGCGCCAGCAGCATGGGGGGGGCCAGCTCCTATAATTCACCCCTCCACTTT | CASSMGGASSYNSPLHF
TRBJ2-2 | TRBV24-1 | - | few | TGTGCCACCAGTGATTTGGGCAGGGGTTTTCCCGGGGAGCTGTTTTTT | CATSDLGRGFPGELFF
TRBJ2-1 | TRBV3-1 | - | - | TGTGCCAGCAGCACACCAGGCAGGTCGAGTGAGCAGTTCTTC | CASSTPGRSSEQFF
TRBJ2-1 | TRBV7-3 | TRBD2 | few | TGTGCCAGCAGCCCGACCGGACTAGCGGGGTATGAGCAGTTCTTC | CASSPTGLAGYEQFF
TRBJ2-7 | TRBV5-1 | - | - | TGCGCCAGCAGCTCCCCTAACGAGCAGTACTTC | CASSSPNEQYF
TRBJ1-1 | TRBV7-9 | - | few | TGTGCCAGCAGTAGAGGGGCAGTTGAAGCTTTCTTT | CASSRGAVEAFF
TRBJ2-7 | TRBV18 | - | - | TGTGCCATCTCACCAGCAGCTATCATCTACGAGCAGTACTTC | CAISPAAIIYEQYF
TRBJ2-3 | TRBV3-1 | - | - | TGTGCCAGCAGCCAAGATTGGGCAGATACGCAGTATTTT | CASSQDWADTQYF
TRBJ1-5 | TRBV12-5 | TRBD1 | - | TGTGCTACCCTACCCGAAGGGACAGGGGGAAATAGCAATCAGCCCCAGCATTTT | CATLPEGTGGNSNQPQHF
TRBJ2-3 | TRBV7-3 | - | - | TGTGCCAGCAGCTTTGGCCAACCCGGTACGCAGTATTTT | CASSFGQPGTQYF
TRBJ1-3 | TRBV7-2 | - | many | TGTGCCAGCAGCATACTGTCGGGGGTCGGAAACACCATATATTTT | CASSILSGVGNTIYF
TRBJ2-2 | TRBV7-8 | - | - | TGTGCCAGCAGCTTAAATTGGGTTGTGAGGAACACCGGGGAGCTGTTTTTT | CASSLNWVVRNTGELFF
TRBJ1-5 | TRBV15 | - | few | TGTGCCACCAGCAGTGACAACCAGCCCCAGCATTTT | CATSSDNQPQHF
TRBJ1-1 | TRBV29-1 | - | few | TGCAGCGTCCGAGCTGCCGGGGTGGGTACTGAAGCTTTCTTT | CSVRAAGVGTEAFF
TRBJ2-1 | TRBV27 | - | few | TGTGCCAGCAGTTACGGGACTGTGTCCTACAATGAGCAGTTCTTC | CASSYGTVSYNEQFF
TRBJ1-2 | TRBV3-1 | TRBD1 | many | TGTGCCAGCAGCACTATACAAGGACAGGGGGAAGGCTATGGCTACACCTTC | CASSTIQGQGEGYGYTF
TRBJ2-3 | TRBV12-3/TRBV12-4 | TRBD2 | few | TGTGCCAGCAGTCCTTCGACTAGCGGACGCACAGATACGCAGTATTTT | CASSPSTSGRTDTQYF
TRBJ2-7 | TRBV10-3 | TRBD1 | few | TGTGCCATCTACAGGGGTTTTGGGTACGAGCAGTACTTC | CAIYRGFGYEQYF
TRBJ1-1 | TRBV20-1 | - | - | TGCAGTGCTATAGACGAGAACACTGAAGCTTTCTTT | CSAIDENTEAFF
TRBJ1-6 | TRBV6-5 | - | few | TGTGCCAGCAGTTACGCGAAATATAATTCACCCCTCCACTTT | CASSYAKYNSPLHF
TRBJ1-1 | TRBV7-9 | - | few | TGTGCCAGCAGCTCGGGGGGGGCCCTAGGAGCTTTCTTT | CASSSGGALGAFF
TRBJ2-1 | TRBV25-1 | TRBD2 | - | TGTGCCAGCAGTGAATTAAGACTAGCTGACTTCAATGAGCAGTTCTTC | CASSELRLADFNEQFF
TRBJ2-7 | TRBV5-1 | - | few | TGCGCCAGCAGCTCCACGAACGGGGTCAGGGGGGAGTACTTC | CASSSTNGVRGEYF
TRBJ2-3 | TRBV3-1 | TRBD2 | few | TGTGCCAGCAGCCCCATTTCGGCGGGGGACACAGATACGCAGTATTTT | CASSPISAGDTDTQYF
TRBJ2-2 | TRBV20-1 | - | - | TGCAGTGCTAGTGCAACTTACACCGGGGAGCTGTTTTTT | CSASATYTGELFF
TRBJ2-1 | TRBV19 | TRBD1 | - | TGTGCCTGTAGCAGGACAGGGAATGAGCAGTTCTTC | CACSRTGNEQFF